Reported below is one TCR beta chain. Treatment given: some 20 received Ad26.COV2.S at low or high dose, single or two shots; roughly five received placebo; per-sample allocation not given. Day 63 after the first vaccine or placebo injection was the time point for sampling. CDR1 is MGHRA, CDR2 YSYEKL, per germline. This CDR3 contains 17 residues. With 1 base clipped from V and 7 bases from J, the junction kept 9 bases outside the gene matches. This entry is derived from a study of Ad26.COV2.S vaccination and SARS-CoV-2 variants. The data were produced by immunoSEQ multiplex PCR, yet TCRdb's version contains in-frame clones alone and is incomplete. The sample has about 400,000 clones; approximately 86% are singletons.

The sequence was obtained from a person between 18 and 65 years old who received the Ad26.COV2.S COVID-19 vaccine or a placebo. This specimen consisted of peripheral blood, obtained in a trial of Ad26.COV2.S vaccine versus placebo. V is TRBV4-1 and J is TRBJ2-4; 11 nucleotides line up with TRBD2. The CDR3 bases are TGCGCCAGCAGCCAAGCCCCTCGACTAGCGGGGAGCAACATTCAGTACTTC. Translating gives CASSQAPRLAGSNIQYF.